The 2 T cell receptor beta chains below all came from one sample that was sequenced in a study of long-term antiretroviral therapy in people with HIV. Researchers report immunoSEQ v3.0 was run at survey level. TCRdb's table, derived via immunoSEQ multiplex PCR, lists solely in-frame clones and lacks some. The sample lists 10,000 to 15,000 clones, about 88% occurring once. The source was unsorted PBMCs, collected 2.1 years after starting antiretroviral therapy. Every receptor here comes from a woman aged 40 to 50 with HIV.

The gene calls are TRBV15 and TRBJ1-1; D call uncertain. In germline, CDR1 is LNHNV, CDR2 YYDKDF (reference sequence). Trimming took off 0 bases at V and 1 base at J, with 0 bases between the two ends. CDR3 length: 12 amino acids. CDR3 bases: TGTGCCACCAGCAGAGAGAACACTGAAGCTTTCTTT. The encoded protein is CATSRENTEAFF.

This clone appeared a single time. Other DNA sequences of this sample code for an identical CDR3. V and J are TRBV5-1 and TRBJ2-7; 9 nucleotides line up with TRBD1. CDR1 SGHRS and CDR2 YFSETQ come from the germline V gene. Trimming cost V 8 bases and J 3 bases; bases outside gene matches: 12. The CDR3 is made up of 15 amino acids. CDR3 DNA: TGCGCCAGTAGAATTACGGGACAGGGCTACTACGAGCAGTACTTC. Translating gives CASRITGQGYYEQYF.